The clone carrying this T cell receptor (beta chain) was counted many times. When ophthalmopathy did not progress within 18 months, Graves' hyperthyroidism was considered stable. Source material for PBMCs was more than 7.5 ml fresh peripheral blood. This CDR3 has 18 residues. Germline V gene lookup returns CDR1 DFQATT and CDR2 SNEGSKA (reference sequence). V was clipped by 1 base and J by 5 bases; unmatched bases: 16. This record comes from a study of T cells in Graves' hyperthyroidism and ophthalmopathy. Amplification targeted TCR beta CDR3 regions from RNA transcripts. HTBI primers were the set used in a first-round RT-PCR of the TCR CDR3. TCRdb itself ran the multiplex PCR reads through MiXCR, one entry per CDR3 protein. The sample shows 600,000 to 900,000 distinct CDR3 sequences, 16% of them seen only once.

This receptor was obtained from a man aged 18 to 35 with Graves' hyperthyroidism. The sequenced sample consisted of blood. The chain combines TRBV20-1 with TRBJ2-5; TRBD2 matches at 10 bases. CDR3 coding DNA: TGCAGTGCTAGAGCCTACCCTCTACTAGCGGGGTTGGGGGAGACCCAGTACTTC. Translating gives CSARAYPLLAGLGETQYF.